Listed below are T cell receptor beta chains from one sample, sequenced in a study of human T cells and chemical hapten exposure. MiXCR, run by TCRdb on the RACE reads, gives a single entry per CDR3 protein. The profile shows 82,000 or so distinct CDR3 sequences, approximately 13% of them singletons. The sequenced sample was whole blood, obtained in connection with sensitization to the hapten diphenylcyclopropenone (DPC). The receptors derive from a woman aged 50 to 60 with alopecia areata. Some clones in this sample may be carry-over from other donors' samples. Both conserved end residues are part of each CDR3. D genes are given only for firm matches. Clone size is not always given. Where it is, it says once, few, many or a class for expanded clones.

CATSRDATNQPQHF,TGTGCCACCAGCAGAGACGCCACAAATCAGCCCCAGCATTTT,TRBV15,-,TRBJ1-5,14,few
CASSGYQETQYF,TGTGCCAGCAGCGGGTACCAAGAGACCCAGTACTTC,TRBV3-1,-,TRBJ2-5,12,many
CASKRLTDTQYF,TGTGCCAGCAAGAGACTCACAGATACGCAGTATTTT,TRBV2,-,TRBJ2-3,12,few
CAGSQGVFSTDTQYF,TGCGCCGGCAGCCAAGGGGTCTTCAGCACAGATACGCAGTATTTT,TRBV4-1,-,TRBJ2-3,15,-
CASSSSGSGGETQYF,TGTGCCAGCAGCTCAAGCGGGAGTGGCGGGGAGACCCAGTACTTC,TRBV7-9,TRBD2,TRBJ2-5,15,many
CASSLDGANVLTF,TGTGCCAGCAGCTTAGATGGGGCCAACGTCCTGACTTTC,TRBV7-8,-,TRBJ2-6,13,-
CASSLAPGAYEQYF,TGCGCCAGCAGCTTGGCCCCTGGCGCCTACGAGCAGTACTTC,TRBV5-1,-,TRBJ2-7,14,many
CASRLAGTGELFF,TGTGCCAGCAGACTAGCGGGTACCGGGGAGCTGTTTTTT,TRBV7-8,TRBD2,TRBJ2-2,13,-
CASSTHPEYTEAFF,TGCGCCAGCAGCACCCACCCCGAGTACACTGAAGCTTTCTTT,TRBV5-1,-,TRBJ1-1,14,many
CSVERTGGQETQYF,TGCAGCGTTGAAAGGACAGGGGGACAAGAGACCCAGTACTTC,TRBV29-1,TRBD1,TRBJ2-5,14,-
CSAARTLITDTQYF,TGCAGTGCTGCGCGGACCCTTATCACAGATACGCAGTATTTT,TRBV20-1,-,TRBJ2-3,14,many
CASSPPSAGTGGEQFF,TGTGCCAGCTCACCTCCTTCTGCAGGCACGGGGGGTGAGCAGTTCTTC,TRBV18,TRBD2,TRBJ2-1,16,-
CASSPNSVGGNQPQHF,TGTGCCAGCTCACCAAATAGTGTGGGGGGCAATCAGCCCCAGCATTTT,TRBV18,-,TRBJ1-5,16,-
CASSRGLALANEQFF,TGTGCCAGCAGCCGCGGACTAGCCCTTGCAAATGAGCAGTTCTTC,TRBV7-9,TRBD2,TRBJ2-1,15,-
CASSLTGGITQPQHF,TGTGCCAGCAGTTTAACAGGGGGAATCACTCAGCCCCAGCATTTT,TRBV12-3/TRBV12-4,TRBD1,TRBJ1-5,15,many
CASSPLAHQYYEQYF,TGTGCCAGCTCACCATTGGCCCATCAATACTACGAGCAGTACTTC,TRBV18,-,TRBJ2-7,15,few
CASSLGQGETQYF,TGCGCCAGCAGCTTGGGTCAGGGTGAGACCCAGTACTTC,TRBV5-1,-,TRBJ2-5,13,once
CAWSASGHSNQPQHF,TGTGCCTGGAGTGCCTCAGGGCATAGCAATCAGCCCCAGCATTTT,TRBV30,-,TRBJ1-5,15,many
CASSLGLQNNEQFF,TGTGCCAGCAGTTTAGGGCTACAAAACAATGAGCAGTTCTTC,TRBV12-3/TRBV12-4,-,TRBJ2-1,14,-
CACSLTGSYGYTF,TGTGCCTGCAGCCTAACAGGGAGCTATGGCTACACCTTC,TRBV7-8,-,TRBJ1-2,13,few
CSARDLGTGVNTEAFF,TGCAGTGCTAGAGATCTGGGGACAGGGGTGAACACTGAAGCTTTCTTT,TRBV20-1,TRBD1,TRBJ1-1,16,many
CALEKGRLSSYNEQFF,TGTGCCCTCGAAAAGGGTAGATTGAGCTCCTACAATGAGCAGTTCTTC,TRBV6-1,-,TRBJ2-1,16,many
CASSTGTTAGNEQFF,TGTGCCAGCTCAACCGGGACTACAGCCGGCAATGAGCAGTTCTTC,TRBV18,TRBD2,TRBJ2-1,15,many
CATRTGTDNSPLHF,TGTGCCACCAGGACCGGGACAGATAATTCACCCCTCCACTTT,TRBV10-3,TRBD1,TRBJ1-6,14,few
CASIVTRGSEAFF,TGTGCCAGCATCGTTACACGGGGCTCTGAAGCTTTCTTT,TRBV6-2/TRBV6-3,-,TRBJ1-1,13,many
CASSPRSSKTEAFF,TGTGCCAGCAGTCCCCGGAGCTCGAAGACTGAAGCTTTCTTT,TRBV28,-,TRBJ1-1,14,many
CATSRPGETQYF,TGTGCCACCAGCAGACCCGGGGAGACCCAGTACTTC,TRBV15,-,TRBJ2-5,12,-
CASSQDRAGGNNEQFF,TGCGCCAGCAGCCAAGATAGGGCGGGGGGCAACAATGAGCAGTTCTTC,TRBV4-1,TRBD2,TRBJ2-1,16,few
CASSLSTGQPQHF,TGTGCCAGCAGCTTAAGTACGGGCCAGCCCCAGCATTTT,TRBV7-2,-,TRBJ1-5,13,many
CSAPTSLSYEQYF,TGCAGTGCACCGACTAGCTTATCCTACGAGCAGTACTTC,TRBV20-1,TRBD2,TRBJ2-7,13,-
CASSLNYNEQFF,TGCGCCAGCAGCTTGAATTACAATGAGCAGTTCTTC,TRBV5-1,-,TRBJ2-1,12,-
CASSYSFGQGGQPQHF,TGTGCCAGCAGTTACTCGTTTGGGCAGGGGGGCCAGCCCCAGCATTTT,TRBV6-6,TRBD1,TRBJ1-5,16,-
CSARVPPAAQETQYF,TGCAGTGCTAGAGTACCCCCAGCGGCACAAGAGACCCAGTACTTC,TRBV20-1,-,TRBJ2-5,15,few
CASSLSGESYEQYF,TGTGCCAGCAGCTTAAGTGGGGAGTCCTACGAGCAGTACTTC,TRBV7-6,-,TRBJ2-7,14,many
CASSPRASGRHEQFF,TGTGCCAGCAGCCCCCGGGCTAGCGGGAGACATGAGCAGTTCTTC,TRBV7-9,TRBD2,TRBJ2-1,15,many
CASSLRGGDTGELFF,TGTGCCAGCAGCTTACGAGGGGGAGACACCGGGGAGCTGTTTTTT,TRBV11-2,-,TRBJ2-2,15,few
CASSRDSLSGNTIYF,TGTGCCAGCAGCAGAGACAGTCTCTCTGGAAACACCATATATTTT,TRBV7-6,-,TRBJ1-3,15,many
CASSFYRGAEKLFF,TGTGCCAGCAGTTTCTACAGGGGCGCGGAAAAACTGTTTTTT,TRBV27,TRBD1,TRBJ1-4,14,many
CASSFLAYSTGELFF,TGTGCCAGCAGCTTCCTAGCGTATAGCACCGGGGAGCTGTTTTTT,TRBV7-6,-,TRBJ2-2,15,-
CSVVGVSYEQYF,TGCAGCGTTGTAGGGGTCTCCTACGAGCAGTACTTC,TRBV29-1,-,TRBJ2-7,12,many
CASSYPSGTSGSSSTDTQYF,TGTGCCAGCAGTTACCCCAGTGGGACTAGCGGTTCTTCTAGCACAGATACGCAGTATTTT,TRBV27,TRBD2,TRBJ2-3,20,-
CASSPGGDGYTF,TGTGCCAGCTCACCAGGGGGCGATGGCTACACCTTC,TRBV18,-,TRBJ1-2,12,-
CSARGREGYNEQFF,TGCAGTGCTAGAGGGAGGGAGGGATACAATGAGCAGTTCTTC,TRBV20-1,TRBD2,TRBJ2-1,14,many
CASSLTRNTEAFF,TGTGCCAGCAGCCTAACACGGAACACTGAAGCTTTCTTT,TRBV11-1,-,TRBJ1-1,13,many
CAWSLSLAGGGEQFF,TGTGCCTGGAGTTTGAGTCTAGCGGGAGGGGGTGAGCAGTTCTTC,TRBV30,TRBD2,TRBJ2-1,15,-
CASSPHRVSNEQFF,TGTGCCAGCAGCCCACACAGGGTGTCCAATGAGCAGTTCTTC,TRBV7-8,-,TRBJ2-1,14,-
CASRPTSGRVNEQFF,TGTGCCAGCAGACCTACTAGCGGGAGGGTTAATGAGCAGTTCTTC,TRBV11-2,TRBD2,TRBJ2-1,15,-
CASSSNSNTEAFF,TGTGCCAGCAGCTCAAATTCAAACACTGAAGCTTTCTTT,TRBV7-6,-,TRBJ1-1,13,many
CASSVGSVNTGELFF,TGTGCCAGCAGCGTGGGGTCGGTGAACACCGGGGAGCTGTTTTTT,TRBV9,-,TRBJ2-2,15,many
CASSLLTGTATEQYF,TGTGCCAGCAGTCTACTCACGGGTACGGCTACAGAGCAGTACTTC,TRBV27,-,TRBJ2-7,15,many
CATSDSQLAGSSQFF,TGTGCCACCAGTGATTCACAGCTAGCGGGATCATCGCAGTTCTTC,TRBV24-1,TRBD2,TRBJ2-1,15,few
CSVAGGAGTGELFF,TGCAGCGTTGCCGGAGGAGCGGGGACCGGGGAGCTGTTTTTT,TRBV29-1,TRBD2,TRBJ2-2,14,-